The entry below gives a single TCR beta chain sequence along with its context. The sample originates from a study of blood T cell repertoires in COVID-19. Study in general: COVID-19 samples, acute and convalescent, were from the United States, Italy and Spain.

Looked up from germline, CDR1 is KGHSH and CDR2 is LQKENI. CDR3 length: 15 residues. Trimming took off 3 bases at V and 0 bases at J, with 11 bases between the two ends. In the study's own analysis: Reference gene primer amplification gave estimated nucleated cell counts. This table comes from immunoSEQ multiplex PCR, and its TCRdb copy is limited to in-frame clones, with some not included. The DNA gave D and trimming, while V, J and clone size come from that table. This table holds 150,000 to 200,000 clones, around 83% found once. Specimen: peripheral blood. The receptor was isolated from a woman in her sixties or seventies with COVID-19, enrolled during active disease. The chain uses TRBV18 and TRBJ1-1, with D possibly TRBD1 on 6 matching bases. CDR3 DNA: TGTGCCAGCTCACCTTCGACAGGAATGAACACTGAAGCTTTCTTT. Translation gives CASSPSTGMNTEAFF.